Presented here are 8 T cell receptor beta chains from one specimen sequenced in a study of blood T cell repertoires in COVID-19. Measured with immunoSEQ multiplex PCR; TCRdb has only the in-frame clones, and not every one. Of some 42,000 clones listed, 90% were seen once; the top ten hold approximately 2.8%. Sequenced sample: peripheral blood. These receptors all come from a man aged 50 or older with active COVID-19.

This rearrangement joins TRBV6-5 to TRBJ2-3, with a tentative D call TRBD2 (6 bases). V dropped 0 bases and J dropped 10 bases, with 14 bases sitting between them. The germline V gene has CDR1 MNHEY and CDR2 SVGAGI. The CDR3 consists of 14 residues. The CDR3 DNA is TGTGCCAGCAGTTACTCCCGGGAGTCCGTTGCGCAGTATTTT. It is translated as CASSYSRESVAQYF.

The J gene is TRBJ1-2, the V gene TRBV4-2; TRBD1 is a possible D gene (6 bases). V was cut by 0 bases and J by 7 bases, with 18 bases left in between. The germline V gene encodes CDR1 LGHNA and CDR2 YNFKEQ. This CDR3 region has 16 residues. CDR3 in DNA: TGTGCCAGCAGCCAAGAGGGGGGGGCTGGTGGGCTTGGCTACACCTTC. It translates to CASSQEGGAGGLGYTF.

V gene TRBV6-1 combines with J gene TRBJ2-5, with D unresolved. The ends were cut back, 1 base at V and 5 bases at J, with 5 bases in the middle. The germline V gene encodes CDR1 MNHNS and CDR2 SASEGT. The CDR3 totals 12 residues. This chain's CDR3 is CASSEVRETQYF. CDR3 bases: TGTGCCAGCAGTGAAGTGCGGGAGACCCAGTACTTC.

The rearrangement links TRBV20-1 to TRBJ2-1; 11 nucleotides line up with TRBD2. Trimming removed 3 bases from V and 6 bases from J; junction bases left unmatched: 7. This CDR3 is 15 amino acids long. Germline V gene data show CDR1 as DFQATT and CDR2 as SNEGSKA (reference sequence). The CDR3 coding sequence is TGCAGTGCTAGTTCCGCTAGCGGGGGGATCAATGAGCAGTTCTTC. Its protein product is CSASSASGGINEQFF.

This rearrangement joins TRBV9 to TRBJ1-5, with TRBD1 matching over 8 bases. J was trimmed by 3 bases and V by 1 base; bases with no gene match: 3. The CDR3 sequence is 15 residues long. Germline V CDR1 and CDR2: SGDLS, YYNGEE. CDR3 loop: CASSVSDRANQPQHF. DNA of the CDR3: TGTGCCAGCAGCGTATCGGACAGGGCCAATCAGCCCCAGCATTTT.

The chain combines TRBV28 with TRBJ1-2; the D gene is possibly TRBD1 (6 bases). Trimming removed 8 bases from V and 5 bases from J, with 12 bases in between. Germline assignment: CDR1 MDHEN and CDR2 SYDVKM. There are 12 residues in the CDR3. The CDR3 sequence is CASAGTRYGYTF. DNA of the CDR3: TGTGCCAGCGCCGGGACAAGATATGGCTACACCTTC.

The J gene is TRBJ2-1, the V gene TRBV3-1 (or the pseudogene TRBV3-2), with D unresolved. Germline CDR1 LGHDT, CDR2 YNNKEL (reference sequence). The CDR3 contains 16 residues. Trimming stripped 4 bases from V and 0 bases from J, with 13 bases between. This CDR3 reads CASSPRAGSSYNEQFF. CDR3 bases: TGTGCCAGCAGCCCCCGTGCAGGCAGCTCCTACAATGAGCAGTTCTTC.

The chain links TRBV18 to TRBJ2-1, with 7 bases aligning to TRBD2. V shed 2 bases and J 4 bases; nucleotides not matched to a gene: 8. Germline CDR1 KGHSH, CDR2 LQKENI. This CDR3 has 16 residues. CDR3 nucleotide sequence: TGTGCCAGCTCACCATTCGGGACTACTACGTACAATGAGCAGTTCTTC. As protein: CASSPFGTTTYNEQFF.